Here is one T cell receptor beta chain with its context. The source of the sample is a study of blood T cell repertoires in COVID-19. Study background: Whether acute or convalescent, the COVID-19 samples came from the United States, Italy and Spain.

Libraries were prepared by immunoSEQ multiplex PCR; TCRdb keeps only in-frame clonotypes and omits some of them. In the table there are about 240,000 clones, 70% to 85% of which are singletons. Germline assignment: CDR1 LNHDA and CDR2 SQIVND (reference sequence). The CDR3 has 16 amino acids. Between the trimmed V and J ends, which lost 1 base and 2 bases, there was a span of 12 bases. This TCR was recovered from a woman aged 80 or over with acute or convalescent COVID-19. The rearrangement joins TRBV19 to TRBJ1-5, with D possibly TRBD1 on 5 matching bases. The material sequenced was peripheral blood. The CDR3 region is CASSIAQGWGNQPQHF. As DNA, the CDR3 is TGTGCCAGTAGTATAGCCCAGGGCTGGGGCAATCAGCCCCAGCATTTT.